This TCR beta chain was sequenced for a study of Ad26.COV2.S vaccination and SARS-CoV-2 variants. Study context: Donor had been placed in the Ad26.COV2.S arm of the COV1001 trial.

Profiling relied on immunoSEQ multiplex PCR, and the TCRdb table lists in-frame clones only, not all of them. The sample gives hundreds of thousands of clones, more than 80% of which show up once; approximately 1.5% is in the top ten. Study-wide findings and caveats: Analytic work on TCR breadth and depth might have understated the full extent of total T cell responses.

The treatment: roughly 20 received Ad26.COV2.S at low or high dose, single or two shots; about 5 received placebo; per-sample allocation not given. Sampling was performed 63 days after the first vaccine or placebo injection. Germline CDR1 is LNHNV and CDR2 is YYDKDF (reference sequence). V lost 0 bases and J lost 5; bases outside the gene matches: 18. The CDR3 has 19 residues. As to this clone: Antigen: not known.

The clonotype comes from a person aged 18-60 years who received the Ad26.COV2.S COVID-19 vaccine or a placebo. V usage is TRBV15 and J usage is TRBJ1-1, with 7 bases fitting TRBD1. Sequencing used peripheral blood, obtained in a trial of Ad26.COV2.S vaccine versus placebo. CDR3 bases: TGTGCCACCAGCAGAGATCTATCCCCACCGGTACAGGGGAGGACTGAAGCTTTCTTT. This encodes CATSRDLSPPVQGRTEAFF.